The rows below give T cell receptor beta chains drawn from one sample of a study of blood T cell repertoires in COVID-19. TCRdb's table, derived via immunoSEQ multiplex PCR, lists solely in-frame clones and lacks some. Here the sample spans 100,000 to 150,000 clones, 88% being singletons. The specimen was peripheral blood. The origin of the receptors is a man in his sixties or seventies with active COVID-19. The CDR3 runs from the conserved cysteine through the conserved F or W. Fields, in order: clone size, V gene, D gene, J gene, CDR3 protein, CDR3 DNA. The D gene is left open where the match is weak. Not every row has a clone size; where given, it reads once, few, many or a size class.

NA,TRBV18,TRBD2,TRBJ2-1,CASSAIRTSGGNEQFF,TGTGCCAGCTCAGCGATCAGGACTAGCGGGGGCAATGAGCAGTTCTTC
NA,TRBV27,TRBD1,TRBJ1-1,CASSLQGGTEAFF,TGTGCCAGCAGTTTACAGGGGGGAACTGAAGCTTTCTTT
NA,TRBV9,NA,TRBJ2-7,CASSAMGDRRSEQYF,TGTGCCAGCAGCGCCATGGGTGACAGGAGGTCCGAGCAGTACTTC
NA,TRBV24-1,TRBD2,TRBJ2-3,CATSPSGSQSDTQYF,TGTGCCACCAGCCCTAGCGGGAGTCAGTCAGATACGCAGTATTTT
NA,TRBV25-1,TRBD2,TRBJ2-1,CASSDKLAGPYNEQFF,TGTGCCAGCAGTGACAAACTAGCGGGACCCTACAATGAGCAGTTCTTC
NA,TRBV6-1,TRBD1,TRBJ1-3,CASSVGQGSAGNTIYF,TGTGCCAGCAGTGTGGGACAGGGATCGGCTGGAAACACCATATATTTT
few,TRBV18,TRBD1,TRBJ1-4,CASSPRLGTATNEKLFF,TGTGCCAGCTCACCACGACTGGGGACAGCAACTAATGAAAAACTGTTTTTT
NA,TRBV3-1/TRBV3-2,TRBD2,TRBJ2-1,CASSQTSGIGEQFF,TGTGCCAGCAGCCAAACTAGCGGGATCGGTGAGCAGTTCTTC
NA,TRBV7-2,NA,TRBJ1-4,CASSSNRGANEKLFF,TGTGCCAGCAGCTCCAACCGGGGGGCTAATGAAAAACTGTTTTTT
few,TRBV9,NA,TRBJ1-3,CASSVQHSGNTIYF,TGTGCCAGCAGCGTACAACACTCTGGAAACACCATATATTTT
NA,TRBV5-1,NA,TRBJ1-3,CASSLEGVSSGNTIYF,TGCGCCAGCAGCTTGGAGGGGGTAAGCTCTGGAAACACCATATATTTT
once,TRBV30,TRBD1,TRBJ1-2,CAWSPGQIYGYTF,TGTGCCTGGAGCCCGGGACAGATCTATGGCTACACCTTC
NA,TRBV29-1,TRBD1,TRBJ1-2,CSVGGTGLTNYGYTF,TGCAGCGTTGGGGGGACAGGGCTTACCAACTATGGCTACACCTTC
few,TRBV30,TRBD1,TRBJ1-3,CAWTGPGQQRNTIYF,TGTGCCTGGACCGGACCGGGACAGCAGAGAAACACCATATATTTT
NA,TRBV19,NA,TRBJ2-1,CASRGLRAGSYNEQFF,TGTGCCAGTAGAGGGCTCAGGGCAGGGTCCTACAATGAGCAGTTCTTC
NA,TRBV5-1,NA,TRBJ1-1,CASSVGFTEAFF,TGCGCCAGCAGCGTCGGGTTCACTGAAGCTTTCTTT
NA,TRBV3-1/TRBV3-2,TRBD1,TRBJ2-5,CASSHDRGSGTQYF,TGTGCCAGCAGCCATGACAGGGGTTCCGGGACCCAGTACTTC
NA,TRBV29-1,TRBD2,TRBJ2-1,CSVETSGSRGEQFF,TGCAGCGTTGAGACTAGCGGGAGCAGGGGTGAGCAGTTCTTC
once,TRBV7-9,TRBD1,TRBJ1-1,CASSSAAGGGDTEAFF,TGTGCCAGCAGCTCGGCCGCAGGGGGCGGGGACACTGAAGCTTTCTTT
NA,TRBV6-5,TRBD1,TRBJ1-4,CASSYSTGGGEKLFF,TGTGCCAGCAGTTACTCGACAGGGGGAGGAGAAAAACTGTTTTTT
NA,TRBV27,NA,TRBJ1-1,CASSLRDTRRAFF,TGTGCCAGCAGTTTAAGGGACACAAGAAGGGCTTTCTTT
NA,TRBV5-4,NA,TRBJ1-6,CASSGVGQFNSPLHF,TGTGCCAGCAGCGGCGTAGGACAATTTAATTCACCCCTCCACTTT
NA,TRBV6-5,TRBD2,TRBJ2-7,CASSSGGGEQYF,TGTGCCAGCAGTTCGGGAGGGGGGGAGCAGTACTTC
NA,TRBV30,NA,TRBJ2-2,CAWSLAGAIWTGELFF,TGTGCCTGGAGTTTGGCAGGGGCGATTTGGACCGGGGAGCTGTTTTTT
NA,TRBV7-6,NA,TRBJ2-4,CASSLQQSGIQYF,TGTGCCAGCAGCTTACAGCAGTCAGGCATTCAGTACTTC
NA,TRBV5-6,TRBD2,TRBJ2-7,CASSLAGGNEQYF,TGTGCCAGCAGCTTGGCGGGAGGGAACGAGCAGTACTTC
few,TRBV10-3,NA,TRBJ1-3,CAISPQGLGNTIYF,TGTGCCATCAGTCCTCAGGGTCTTGGAAACACCATATATTTT
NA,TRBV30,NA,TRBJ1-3,CAVSGSSASFGNTIYF,TGTGCCGTCTCAGGGTCCTCGGCCTCGTTCGGAAACACCATATATTTT
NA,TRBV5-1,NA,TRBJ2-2,CASSQGQGGFTGELFF,TGCGCCAGCAGCCAAGGACAGGGAGGGTTCACCGGGGAGCTGTTTTTT
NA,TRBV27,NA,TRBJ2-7,CASSLGLGSSYEQYF,TGTGCCAGCAGTTTAGGGCTAGGGAGCTCCTACGAGCAGTACTTC
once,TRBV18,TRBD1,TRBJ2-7,CASSPRDRSYEQYF,TGTGCCAGCTCACCACGGGACAGATCCTACGAGCAGTACTTC
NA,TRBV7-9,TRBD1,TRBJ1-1,CASSLEEGGPGTEAFF,TGTGCCAGCAGCTTAGAGGAAGGGGGCCCGGGCACTGAAGCTTTCTTT
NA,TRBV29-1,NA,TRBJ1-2,CSVMSNGYGYTF,TGCAGCGTAATGTCGAACGGGTATGGCTACACCTTC
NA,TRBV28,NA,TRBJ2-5,CASSPLGLGAYIQYF,TGTGCCAGTTCCCCCCTGGGACTCGGGGCCTACATCCAGTACTTC
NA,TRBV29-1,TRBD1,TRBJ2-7,CSTGQGRNEQYF,TGCAGCACCGGACAGGGAAGGAACGAGCAGTACTTC
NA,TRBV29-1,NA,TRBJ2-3,CSVFQGTDTQYF,TGCAGCGTCTTCCAGGGCACAGATACGCAGTATTTT
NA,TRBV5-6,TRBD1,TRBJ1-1,CASSRDRGSTEAFF,TGTGCCAGCAGCCGGGACAGGGGGAGTACTGAAGCTTTCTTT
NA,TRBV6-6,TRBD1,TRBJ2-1,CASSYAGQGSYNEQFF,TGTGCCAGCAGTTACGCGGGACAGGGTTCCTACAATGAGCAGTTCTTC
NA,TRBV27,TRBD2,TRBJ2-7,CASNSGTSGRAHEQYF,TGTGCCAGCAATTCCGGGACTAGCGGGAGGGCCCACGAGCAGTACTTC
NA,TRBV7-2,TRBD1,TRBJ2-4,CASSLRGQEENIQYF,TGTGCCAGCAGCTTAAGGGGACAGGAGGAAAACATTCAGTACTTC
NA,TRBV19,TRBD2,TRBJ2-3,CATREGGPADTQYF,TGTGCCACCAGGGAGGGAGGGCCAGCAGATACGCAGTATTTT
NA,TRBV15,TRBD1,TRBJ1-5,CATSRDGGQGAESQPQHF,TGTGCCACCAGCAGAGATGGGGGACAGGGGGCCGAGAGTCAGCCCCAGCATTTT
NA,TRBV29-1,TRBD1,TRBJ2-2,CSVNRGGTGELFF,TGCAGCGTTAACAGGGGTGGCACCGGGGAGCTGTTTTTT
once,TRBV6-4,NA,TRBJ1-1,CASSGPGGAFF,TGTGCCAGCAGTGGTCCAGGTGGGGCTTTCTTT
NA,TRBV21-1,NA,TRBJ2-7,CASCGRGAVQYF,TGTGCCAGTTGCGGGAGGGGGGCGGTGCAGTACTTC
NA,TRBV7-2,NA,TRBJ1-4,CASSLVRVNEKLFF,TGTGCCAGCAGCTTAGTCAGGGTTAATGAAAAACTGTTTTTT
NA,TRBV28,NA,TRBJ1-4,CASSESNEKLFF,TGTGCCAGCAGTGAGAGTAATGAAAAACTGTTTTTT
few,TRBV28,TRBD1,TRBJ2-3,CASSTGGGLGTQYF,TGTGCCAGCAGCACAGGGGGCGGGCTAGGGACGCAGTATTTT
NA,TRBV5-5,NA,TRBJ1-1,CASSSTRRPNTEAFF,TGTGCCAGCAGCTCTACCCGGCGGCCTAACACTGAAGCTTTCTTT
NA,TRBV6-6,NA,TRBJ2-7,CASSYTGSGSYEQYF,TGTGCCAGCAGTTATACCGGCAGCGGGTCCTACGAGCAGTACTTC
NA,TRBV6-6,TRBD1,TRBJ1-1,CASRQRTGGEAFF,TGTGCCAGCAGACAGCGGACAGGGGGTGAAGCTTTCTTT
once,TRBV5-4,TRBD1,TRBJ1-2,CASSPLTGGANGYTF,TGTGCCAGCAGCCCGCTGACAGGGGGCGCGAATGGCTACACCTTC
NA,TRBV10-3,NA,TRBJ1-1,CAISESLMNTEAFF,TGTGCCATCAGTGAGTCACTTATGAACACTGAAGCTTTCTTT
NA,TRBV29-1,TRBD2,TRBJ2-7,CSVEDLTSGRTGEQYF,TGCAGCGTTGAAGATCTTACTAGCGGGAGAACGGGGGAGCAGTACTTC
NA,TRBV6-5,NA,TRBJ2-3,CATGGLTGRTDTQYF,TGTGCCACCGGAGGCCTCACAGGGCGGACAGATACGCAGTATTTT
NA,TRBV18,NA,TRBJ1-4,CASSPMDTMNEKLFF,TGTGCCAGCTCACCTATGGACACCATGAATGAAAAACTGTTTTTT
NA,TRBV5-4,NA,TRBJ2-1,CASNPTGPDNEQFF,TGTGCCAGCAACCCGACAGGACCGGACAATGAGCAGTTCTTC
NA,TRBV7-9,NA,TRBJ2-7,CASSSTGSPSYEQYF,TGTGCCAGCAGCTCTACAGGGTCTCCCTCCTACGAGCAGTACTTC
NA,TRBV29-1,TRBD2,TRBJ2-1,CSVKRLAGRDYNEQFF,TGCAGCGTTAAAAGACTAGCGGGACGCGATTACAATGAGCAGTTCTTC
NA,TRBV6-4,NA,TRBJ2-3,CASSDSLRSTDTQYF,TGTGCCAGCAGTGACTCCCTACGAAGCACAGATACGCAGTATTTT